Below, 9 T cell receptor beta chains from the same sample are listed, as sequenced in a study of T cells in Graves' hyperthyroidism and ophthalmopathy. Researchers amplified the TCR beta CDR3 regions from RNA transcripts. Using the HTBI primer set, a first-round RT-PCR was run on the TCR CDR3. TCRdb reanalysed the multiplex PCR reads using MiXCR and keeps one entry per CDR3 protein. Found here are 700,000 or so distinct CDR3 sequences, 16% of them singletons; the top ten hold roughly 8%. Input material: blood. The source is a man younger than 35 with Graves' hyperthyroidism.

J is TRBJ1-5 and V is TRBV7-2; D gene uncertain. Germline V lookup: CDR1 SGHTA, CDR2 FQGNSA. CDR3 length: 15 residues. Trimming removed 4 bases at V and 0 bases at J, with 10 bases between. The CDR3 DNA follows: TGTGCCAGCAGCTCGGGGTCTTATAGCAATCAGCCCCAGCATTTT. Protein sequence: CASSSGSYSNQPQHF.

Of note for this clonotype: This may be a read error, as it is one base from a much larger clone. V gene TRBV12-3 or TRBV12-4 combines with J gene TRBJ2-3; TRBD2 agrees at 7 bases. CDR3 length equals 13 residues. Unmatched junction bases numbered 8, after V lost 8 bases and J lost 6 bases. CDR3 nucleotide sequence: TGTGCCAGCGATACCAGCGGGGACGATACGCAGTATTTT. This encodes CASDTSGDDTQYF.

This clonotype was picked up many times. V usage is TRBV12-3 or TRBV12-4 and J usage is TRBJ1-1; D is ambiguous. The length of the CDR3 is 8 residues. Trimming stripped 5 bases from V and 9 bases from J, with 1 base between. CDR3: CASSQAFF. In nucleotides, the CDR3 is TGTGCCAGCAGTCAAGCTTTCTTT.

The sample holds a few counts of this clonotype. This rearrangement joins TRBV7-2 to TRBJ2-7; D remains ambiguous. V was clipped by 5 bases and J by 2 bases, with 13 bases between them. The CDR3 loop spans 14 amino acids. Germline-derived CDR1 and CDR2 are SGHTA and FQGNSA. CDR3 sequence reads: CASSIADVAYEQYF. For the CDR3, the DNA is TGTGCCAGCAGCATCGCGGACGTTGCCTACGAGCAGTACTTC.

As for this clonotype: This may be a read error: a much more frequent sequence differs by one nucleotide. The rearrangement links TRBV12-3 or TRBV12-4 to TRBJ1-5; no clear D gene. The CDR3 is 14 amino acids. The V end was cut by 5 bases, the J end by 4 bases, with 12 bases between. CDR3 sequence: CASSESKRNQPQHF. The CDR3 DNA reads as TGTGCCAGCAGTGAAAGTAAGAGGAATCAGCCCCAGCATTTT.

This clonotype was detected ten times or more. The genes are TRBV20-1 and TRBJ2-1, with 9 bases fitting TRBD2. The CDR3 contains 14 residues. Germline-derived CDR1 and CDR2 are DFQATT and SNEGSKA (reference sequence). The junction had 7 bases not matched to a gene; V was cut back by 3 bases and J by 7 bases. Here the CDR3 reads CSASPSGRMNEQFF. The CDR3, as DNA: TGCAGTGCTAGCCCGAGCGGGAGGATGAATGAGCAGTTCTTC.

Many counts were recorded for this clonotype. J is TRBJ2-3 and V is TRBV27, with a tentative D call TRBD2 (6 bases). V shed 4 bases and J shed 2 bases, with 19 bases lying between them. The germline V gene encodes CDR1 MNHEY and CDR2 SMNVEV (reference sequence). This CDR3 is built from 17 residues. This CDR3 is CASSWIRLGRDTDTQYF. The CDR3 region has the DNA TGTGCCAGCAGTTGGATTAGACTAGGGCGAGACACAGATACGCAGTATTTT.

This clonotype was picked up many times. The V call is TRBV13, the J call TRBJ2-1; 8 bases are shared with TRBD2. The germline V gene encodes CDR1 PRHDT and CDR2 FYEKMQ (reference sequence). V was clipped by 5 bases and J by 7 bases; unmatched bases: 7. This CDR3 has 14 residues. The CDR3 coding sequence is TGTGCCAGCAGCGCGCGGGAGGCGGTAAATGAGCAGTTCTTC. This encodes CASSAREAVNEQFF.

Many counts were recorded for this clonotype. The junction departs from germline at one end; a sequencing error may be responsible. The rearrangement uses TRBV5-1 and TRBJ2-3; possibly TRBD1 or TRBD2 for D (5 bases each). This CDR3 has 13 amino acids. Looked up from germline, CDR1 is SGHRS and CDR2 is YFSETQ. The CDR3: CASSPGATDTQYF. As DNA, the CDR3 is TGTGCCTCTTCCCCCGGGGCCACAGATACGCAGTATTTT.